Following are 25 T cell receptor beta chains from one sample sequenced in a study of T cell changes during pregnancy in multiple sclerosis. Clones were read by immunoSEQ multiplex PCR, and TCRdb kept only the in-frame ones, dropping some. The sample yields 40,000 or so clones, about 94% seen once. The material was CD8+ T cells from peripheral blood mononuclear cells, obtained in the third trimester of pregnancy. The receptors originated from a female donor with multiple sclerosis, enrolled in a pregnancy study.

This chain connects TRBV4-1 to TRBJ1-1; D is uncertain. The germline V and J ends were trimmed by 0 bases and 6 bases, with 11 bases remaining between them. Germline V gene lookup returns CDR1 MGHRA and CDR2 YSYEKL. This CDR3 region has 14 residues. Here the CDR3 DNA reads TGCGCCAGCAGCCAAGATCTTACAGTTCCTGAAGCTTTCTTT. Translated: CASSQDLTVPEAFF.

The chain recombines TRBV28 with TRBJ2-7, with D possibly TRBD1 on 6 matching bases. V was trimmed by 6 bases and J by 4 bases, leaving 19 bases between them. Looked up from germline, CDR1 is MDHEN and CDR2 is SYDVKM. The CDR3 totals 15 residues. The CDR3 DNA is TGTGCCAGCAGCCTGAATACAGGGACGACTTACGAGCAGTACTTC. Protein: CASSLNTGTTYEQYF.

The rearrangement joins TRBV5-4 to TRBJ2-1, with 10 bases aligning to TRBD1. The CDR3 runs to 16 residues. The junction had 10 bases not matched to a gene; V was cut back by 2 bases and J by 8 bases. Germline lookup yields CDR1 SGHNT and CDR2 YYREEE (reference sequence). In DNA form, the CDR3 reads TGTGCCAGCAGCTTATGGACAGGGGGTTATGGGGATGAGCAGTTCTTC. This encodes CASSLWTGGYGDEQFF.

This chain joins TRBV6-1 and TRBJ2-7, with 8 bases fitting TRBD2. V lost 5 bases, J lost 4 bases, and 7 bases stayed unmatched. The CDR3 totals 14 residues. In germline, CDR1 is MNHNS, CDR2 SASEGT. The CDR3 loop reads CASSTTSVWYEQYF. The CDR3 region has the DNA TGTGCCAGCAGTACGACTAGCGTCTGGTACGAGCAGTACTTC.

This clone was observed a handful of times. Here the CDR3 DNA reads TGCGCCAGCAGCCTAACCGGGACAGGGTACTACAATGAGCAGTTCTTC. This codes for CASSLTGTGYYNEQFF. The J gene is TRBJ2-1, the V gene TRBV5-1; 9 nucleotides line up with TRBD1. With 4 bases clipped from V and 3 bases from J, the junction kept 8 bases outside the gene matches. CDR3 size: 16 residues. Germline loops: CDR1 SGHRS, CDR2 YFSETQ.

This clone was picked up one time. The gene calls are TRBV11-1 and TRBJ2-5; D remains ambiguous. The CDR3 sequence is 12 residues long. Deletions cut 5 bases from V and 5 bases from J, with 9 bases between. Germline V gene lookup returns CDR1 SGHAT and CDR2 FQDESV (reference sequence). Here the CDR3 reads CASSHSKETQYF. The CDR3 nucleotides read TGTGCCAGCAGCCACTCCAAGGAGACCCAGTACTTC.

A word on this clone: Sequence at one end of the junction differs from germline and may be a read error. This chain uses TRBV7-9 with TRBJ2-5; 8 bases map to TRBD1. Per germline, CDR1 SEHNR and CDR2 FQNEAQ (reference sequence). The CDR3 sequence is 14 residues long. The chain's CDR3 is CASSSGQGPKTQYF. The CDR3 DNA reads TGTGCCAGTAGCTCCGGACAGGGTCCGAAGACCCAGTACTTC.

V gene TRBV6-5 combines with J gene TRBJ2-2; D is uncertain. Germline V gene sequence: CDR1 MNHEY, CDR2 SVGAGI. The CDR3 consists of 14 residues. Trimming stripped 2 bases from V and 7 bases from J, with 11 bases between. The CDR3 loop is CASSYAVSGGELFF. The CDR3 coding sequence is TGTGCCAGCAGTTACGCGGTCAGTGGCGGGGAGCTGTTTTTT.

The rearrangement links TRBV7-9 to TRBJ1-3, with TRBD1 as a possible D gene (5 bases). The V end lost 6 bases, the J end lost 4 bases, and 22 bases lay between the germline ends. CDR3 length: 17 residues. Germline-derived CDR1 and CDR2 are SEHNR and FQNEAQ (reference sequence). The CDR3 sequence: CASSHHVRGIGGNTIYF. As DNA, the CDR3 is TGTGCCAGCAGTCACCACGTTAGGGGAATAGGGGGAAACACCATATATTTT.

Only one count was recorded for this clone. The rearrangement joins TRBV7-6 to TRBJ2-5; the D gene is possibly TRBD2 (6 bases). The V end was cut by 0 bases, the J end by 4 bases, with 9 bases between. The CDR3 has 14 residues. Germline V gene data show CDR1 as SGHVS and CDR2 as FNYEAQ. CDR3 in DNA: TGTGCCAGCAGCTTAGCTTCGGGAGTAGAGACCCAGTACTTC. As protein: CASSLASGVETQYF.

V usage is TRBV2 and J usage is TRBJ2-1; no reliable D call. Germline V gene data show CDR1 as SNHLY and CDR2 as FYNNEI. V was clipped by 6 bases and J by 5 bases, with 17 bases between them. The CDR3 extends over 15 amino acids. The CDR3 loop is CASSPRWAVNNEQFF. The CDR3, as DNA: TGTGCCAGCAGCCCCCGCTGGGCAGTTAACAATGAGCAGTTCTTC.

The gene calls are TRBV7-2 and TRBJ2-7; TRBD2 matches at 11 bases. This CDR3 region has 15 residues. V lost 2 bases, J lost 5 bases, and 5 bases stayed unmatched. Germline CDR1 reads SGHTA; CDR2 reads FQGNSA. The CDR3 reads CASSLTSGSQNEQYF. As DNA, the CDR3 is TGTGCCAGCAGCTTAACTAGCGGGAGCCAGAACGAGCAGTACTTC.

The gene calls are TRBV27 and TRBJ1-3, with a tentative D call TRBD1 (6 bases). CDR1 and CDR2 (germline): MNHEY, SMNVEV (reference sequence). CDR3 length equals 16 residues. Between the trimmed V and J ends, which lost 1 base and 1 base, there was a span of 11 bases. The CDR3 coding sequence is TGTGCCAGCAGTTTATACCCAGGGGCTTCTGGAAACACCATATATTTT. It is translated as CASSLYPGASGNTIYF.

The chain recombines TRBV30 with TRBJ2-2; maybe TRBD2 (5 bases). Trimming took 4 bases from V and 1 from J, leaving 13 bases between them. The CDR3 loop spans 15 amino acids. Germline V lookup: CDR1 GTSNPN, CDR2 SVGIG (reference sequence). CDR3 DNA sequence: TGTGCCTGGAAAACGGGTGGACTGAACACCGGGGAGCTGTTTTTT. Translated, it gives CAWKTGGLNTGELFF.

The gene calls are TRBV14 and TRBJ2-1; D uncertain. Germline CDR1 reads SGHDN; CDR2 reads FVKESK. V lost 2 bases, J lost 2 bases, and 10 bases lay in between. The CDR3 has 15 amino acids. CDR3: CASSQQNPAYNEQFF. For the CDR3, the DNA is TGTGCCAGCAGCCAACAGAATCCAGCCTACAATGAGCAGTTCTTC.

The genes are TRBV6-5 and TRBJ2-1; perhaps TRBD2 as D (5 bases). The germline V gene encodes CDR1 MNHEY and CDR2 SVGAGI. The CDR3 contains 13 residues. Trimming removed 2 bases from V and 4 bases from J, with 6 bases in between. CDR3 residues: CASSYAGYNEQFF. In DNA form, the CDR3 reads TGTGCCAGCAGTTACGCGGGTTACAATGAGCAGTTCTTC.

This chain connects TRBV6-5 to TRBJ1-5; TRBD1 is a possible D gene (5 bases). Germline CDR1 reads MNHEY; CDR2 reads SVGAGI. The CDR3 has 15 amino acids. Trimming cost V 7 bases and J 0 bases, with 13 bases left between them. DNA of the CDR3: TGTGCCAGCAAACTAGCACAGGTTAGCAATCAGCCCCAGCATTTT. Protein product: CASKLAQVSNQPQHF.

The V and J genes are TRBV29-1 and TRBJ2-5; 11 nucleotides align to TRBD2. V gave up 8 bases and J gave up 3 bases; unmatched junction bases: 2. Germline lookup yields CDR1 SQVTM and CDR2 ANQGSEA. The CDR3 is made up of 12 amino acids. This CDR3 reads CSTSGSEETQYF. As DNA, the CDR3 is TGCAGCACTAGCGGGAGTGAAGAGACCCAGTACTTC.

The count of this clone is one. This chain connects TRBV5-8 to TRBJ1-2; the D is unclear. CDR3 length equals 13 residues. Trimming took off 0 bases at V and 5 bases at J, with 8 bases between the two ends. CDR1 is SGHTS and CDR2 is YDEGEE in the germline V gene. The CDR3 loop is CASSLGDYYGYTF. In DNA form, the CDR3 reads TGTGCCAGCAGCTTGGGCGATTATTATGGCTACACCTTC.

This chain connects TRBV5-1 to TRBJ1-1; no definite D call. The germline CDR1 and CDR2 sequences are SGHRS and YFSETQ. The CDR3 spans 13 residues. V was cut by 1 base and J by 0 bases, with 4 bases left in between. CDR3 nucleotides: TGCGCCAGCAGCTTGTCCTTGAACACTGAAGCTTTCTTT. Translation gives CASSLSLNTEAFF. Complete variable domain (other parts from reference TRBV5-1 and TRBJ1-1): KAGVTQTPRYLIKTRGQQVTLSCSPISGHRSVSWYQQTPGQGLQFLFEYFSETQRNKGNFPGRFSGRQFSNSRSEMNVSTLELGDSALYLCASSLSLNTEAFFGQGTRLTVV.

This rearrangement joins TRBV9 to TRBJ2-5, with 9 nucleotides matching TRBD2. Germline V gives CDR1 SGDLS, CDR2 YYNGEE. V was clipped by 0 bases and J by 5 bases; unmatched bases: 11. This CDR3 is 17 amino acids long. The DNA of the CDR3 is TGTGCCAGCAGCGTAGGGGATAGCGGGAGTGGTGTGGAGACCCAGTACTTC. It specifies CASSVGDSGSGVETQYF. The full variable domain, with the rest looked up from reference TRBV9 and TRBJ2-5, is DSGVTQTPKHLITATGQRVTLRCSPRSGDLSVYWYQQSLDQGLQFLIQYYNGEERAKGNILERFSAQQFPDLHSELNLSSLELGDSALYFCASSVGDSGSGVETQYFGPGTRLLVL.

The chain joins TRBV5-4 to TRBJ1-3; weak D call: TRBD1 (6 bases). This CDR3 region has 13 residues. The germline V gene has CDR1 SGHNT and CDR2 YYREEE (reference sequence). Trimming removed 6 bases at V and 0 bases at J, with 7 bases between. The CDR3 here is CASTGDSGNTIYF. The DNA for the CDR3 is TGTGCCAGCACAGGGGACTCTGGAAACACCATATATTTT.

CDR3 protein: CASSQGTSVSRDEQFF. The CDR3 DNA reads TGTGCCAGCAGCCAAGGGACTAGCGTGAGTCGGGATGAGCAGTTCTTC. The V and J genes are TRBV5-4 and TRBJ2-1; 10 bases align to TRBD2. The trim removed 4 bases at V and 8 bases at J, leaving 12 bases unmatched. CDR3 length: 16 amino acids. CDR1 and CDR2 (germline): SGHNT, YYREEE (reference sequence).

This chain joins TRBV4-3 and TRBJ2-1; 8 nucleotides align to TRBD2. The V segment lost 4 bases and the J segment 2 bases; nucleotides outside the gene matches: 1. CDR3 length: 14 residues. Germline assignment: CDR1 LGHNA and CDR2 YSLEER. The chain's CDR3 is CASSPGLAYNEQFF. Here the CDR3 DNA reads TGCGCCAGCAGCCCGGGACTAGCCTACAATGAGCAGTTCTTC.

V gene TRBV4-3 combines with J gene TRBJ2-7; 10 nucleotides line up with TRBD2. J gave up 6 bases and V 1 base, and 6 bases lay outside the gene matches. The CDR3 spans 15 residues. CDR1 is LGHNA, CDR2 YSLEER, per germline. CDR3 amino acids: CASSQGLAGVREQYF. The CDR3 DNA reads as TGCGCCAGCAGCCAAGGGCTAGCGGGAGTCCGCGAGCAGTACTTC.